The 6 T cell receptor beta chains in this list originate from one sample, sequenced in a study of molecular identifiers for immune sequencing clone quantification. TCRdb ran MiXCR on the PCR reads and lists one entry per CDR3 protein. The table has under 800,000 distinct CDR3 sequences, about 25% seen once. Specimen: naive CD8+ T cells from blood, with Jurkat cell RNA spiked in. Subset specified: FACS-sorted CD8+CD4-CCR7+CD45RA+ naive T cells. The receptors stem from a human donor in good health. Some libraries in this study had Jurkat cell RNA spiked in.

In its sample, this clonotype was seen a few times. The gene calls are TRBV28 and TRBJ2-2; a weak D match, TRBD2 (6 bases). The CDR3 runs 16 residues. From germline, CDR1 is MDHEN and CDR2 SYDVKM. V lost 5 bases to trimming and J lost 7 bases, with 20 bases between them. The CDR3 region is CASSLGVTGEFGELFF. The CDR3 DNA sequence: TGTGCCAGCAGTCTTGGTGTGACGGGAGAGTTCGGGGAGCTGTTTTTT.

With regard to this clonotype: A much larger clone is a single base away; this may be a read error. The V call is TRBV7-9, the J call TRBJ1-1; D gene unclear. Germline V CDR1 and CDR2: SEHNR, FQNEAQ (reference sequence). CDR3 length equals 13 residues. The CDR3 nucleotides are TGTGCCGGCAGCTATCCAGAGAACACTGAAGCTTTCTTT. Its protein product is CAGSYPENTEAFF.

This clonotype was seen many times. The V and J genes are TRBV6-5 and TRBJ2-3; tentative D call: TRBD2 (6 bases). Trimming took off 4 bases at V and 2 bases at J, with 10 bases between the two ends. CDR3 length equals 14 residues. Germline-derived CDR1 and CDR2 are MNHEY and SVGAGI. This CDR3 reads CASSFREVTDTQYF. CDR3 bases: TGTGCCAGCAGTTTCAGGGAGGTCACAGATACGCAGTATTTT.

This clonotype was picked up many times. The CDR3 here is CASSMGLAGEQFF. The CDR3 bases are TGTGCCAGTAGTATGGGACTAGCGGGAGAGCAGTTCTTC. This chain connects TRBV19 to TRBJ2-1, with 13 bases matching TRBD2. The length of the CDR3 is 13 residues. The trim removed 3 bases at V and 10 bases at J, leaving 0 bases unmatched. Germline V gene lookup returns CDR1 LNHDA and CDR2 SQIVND (reference sequence).

The sample holds a few counts of this clonotype. The CDR3 bases are TGTGCCAGCAGCTTAGTTGGGGGCGCCGACCCCTACGAGCAGTACTTC. This translates into CASSLVGGADPYEQYF. The V and J genes are TRBV7-9 and TRBJ2-7; weak D call: TRBD1 (6 bases). There are 16 residues in the CDR3. Germline CDR1 SEHNR, CDR2 FQNEAQ (reference sequence). Trimming removed 1 base at V and 2 bases at J, with 15 bases between.

The J gene is TRBJ1-2, the V gene TRBV19, with D uncertain. V lost 7 bases and J 3 bases, leaving 6 bases between the germline ends. Germline CDR1 LNHDA, CDR2 SQIVND (reference sequence). The CDR3 contains 11 residues. CDR3 bases: TGTGCCAGTAATATCTACTATGGCTACACCTTC. Protein product: CASNIYYGYTF.